Presented here are 10 T cell receptor beta chains from one specimen sequenced in a study of T cell responses to AZD1222 COVID-19 vaccine. Method: immunoSEQ multiplex PCR; TCRdb's copy keeps in-frame clones and lacks some. The sample shows 110,000 to 150,000 clones, 93% of them seen only once. The material sequenced was peripheral blood, taken on day 0 of AZD1222 vaccination. The receptors come from an adult in good health.

This chain links TRBV7-8 with TRBJ1-5; D uncertain. Trimming removed 4 bases from V and 6 bases from J, with 16 bases in between. Germline assignment: CDR1 SGHVS and CDR2 FQNEAQ. The CDR3 has 15 amino acids. The CDR3 DNA sequence: TGTGCCAGCAGCTCCAACGGGGTAGAGCGTCAGCCCCAGCATTTT. Its translation: CASSSNGVERQPQHF.

The V gene is TRBV5-1, the J gene TRBJ2-3; TRBD2 matches 8 bases. Germline-derived CDR1 and CDR2 are SGHRS and YFSETQ. This CDR3 comprises 17 residues. V lost 3 bases and J lost 6; bases outside the gene matches: 15. CDR3 coding DNA: TGCGCCAGCAGCTCCCCGGGAGGGAGTAAGCTCTTGGATACGCAGTATTTT. Amino acids: CASSSPGGSKLLDTQYF. The full variable domain, rest sourced from reference TRBV5-1 and TRBJ2-3, is KAGVTQTPRYLIKTRGQQVTLSCSPISGHRSVSWYQQTPGQGLQFLFEYFSETQRNKGNFPGRFSGRQFSNSRSEMNVSTLELGDSALYLCASSSPGGSKLLDTQYFGPGTRLTVL.

This clone occurred once. The chain combines TRBV5-5 with TRBJ1-5; D is undetermined. This CDR3 is built from 14 residues. Germline loops: CDR1 SGHKS, CDR2 YYEKEE (reference sequence). Trimming cost V 6 bases and J 5 bases, with 15 bases left between them. CDR3 amino acids: CASTPPRDDQPQHF. Written as DNA, the CDR3 is TGTGCCAGCACCCCGCCGAGGGATGATCAGCCCCAGCATTTT.

V usage is TRBV20-1 and J usage is TRBJ1-1; no firm D call. Germline lookup yields CDR1 DFQATT and CDR2 SNEGSKA (reference sequence). The CDR3 is made up of 11 amino acids. Trimming took off 6 bases at V and 0 bases at J, with 5 bases between the two ends. CDR3 sequence (DNA): TGCAGTGCCCCGATGAACACTGAAGCTTTCTTT. Its translation: CSAPMNTEAFF.

This clone was counted a few times. V and J are TRBV10-1 and TRBJ2-2; D not certain. V lost 5 bases and J 4 bases, leaving 2 bases between the germline ends. The CDR3 is 11 amino acids. The V gene's germline CDR1 is WNHNN and CDR2 SYGVQD (reference sequence). This CDR3 reads CASSSTGELFF. CDR3 nucleotide sequence: TGCGCCAGCAGTAGCACCGGGGAGCTGTTTTTT.

V usage is TRBV5-5 and J usage is TRBJ2-3; 8 positions match TRBD1. This CDR3 has 14 amino acids. Germline V gene data show CDR1 as SGHKS and CDR2 as YYEKEE (reference sequence). V was pared by 3 bases and J by 3 bases, with 3 bases of the junction left unmatched. The DNA for the CDR3 is TGTGCCAGCAGCTCAGGACAGGGTACAGATACGCAGTATTTT. It yields the protein CASSSGQGTDTQYF.

This clone was counted a single time. V gene TRBV27 combines with J gene TRBJ1-1; TRBD1 matches at 7 bases. The V and J ends lost 3 bases and 5 bases, in that order; junction bases with no gene match: 3. Per germline, CDR1 MNHEY and CDR2 SMNVEV (reference sequence). This CDR3 contains 13 residues. CDR3 sequence (DNA): TGTGCCAGCAGTTTTGACAGGGCTACTGAAGCTTTCTTT. It codes for CASSFDRATEAFF.

The chain has TRBV9 and TRBJ2-1; 9 bases align to TRBD1. Germline-derived CDR1 and CDR2 are SGDLS and YYNGEE. Trimming at V came to 0 bases and at J to 2 bases, leaving 0 bases not matched to a gene. There are 15 residues in the CDR3. In DNA, the CDR3 is TGTGCCAGCAGCGTAGGGGACAGGGCCTACAATGAGCAGTTCTTC. This gives the protein CASSVGDRAYNEQFF.

The chain employs TRBV6-5 and TRBJ1-5; possibly TRBD1 for D (6 bases). V lost 5 bases, J lost 7 bases, and 15 bases lay in between. CDR1 and CDR2 from the germline V gene are MNHEY and SVGAGI. The CDR3 covers 14 residues. As DNA, the CDR3 is TGTGCCAGCAGTCGCGGACAGAGGGGGCAGCCCCAGCATTTT. Amino acids: CASSRGQRGQPQHF.

The V call is TRBV20-1, the J call TRBJ1-3, with unresolved D. This CDR3 is built from 17 residues. The germline CDR1 and CDR2 sequences are DFQATT and SNEGSKA (reference sequence). Deletions cut 3 bases from V and 0 bases from J, with 18 bases between. This CDR3 is CSASSLGGQYSGNTIYF. The DNA for the CDR3 is TGCAGTGCTAGTTCGCTAGGCGGTCAATACTCTGGAAACACCATATATTTT.